The rows below give T cell receptor beta chains drawn from one sample of a study of T cells after posttransplantation cyclophosphamide. The table came from immunoSEQ multiplex PCR; TCRdb's copy has only in-frame clones and leaves some out. The data hold about 53,000 clones, with 86% observed a single time. The sequencing sample was made of PBMCs. All receptors come from a man aged 30 to 39 with a blood cancer, CMV-positive, and with a related stem cell donor. Both conserved end residues are part of each CDR3. A D gene is named only where the DNA matches it firmly. A clone size is listed for some rows: how often the clone was seen (once, few, many), or a class if it is expanded.

DNA,CDR3,size,V,D,J
TGTGCCAGCGCCTCCGGGACTAGCGTATACGAGCAGTACTTC,CASASGTSVYEQYF,-,TRBV27,TRBD2,TRBJ2-7
TGCGCCAGCAGATCCCACTCCTACGAGCAGTACTTC,CASRSHSYEQYF,-,TRBV5-1,-,TRBJ2-7
TGTGCCAGCAGCCCCGGGACAGGGCAAGCCTACGAGCAGTACTTC,CASSPGTGQAYEQYF,-,TRBV5-4,TRBD1,TRBJ2-7
TGCGCCAGCAGCGTACGCCCATCTAGCGGTAACAATGAGCAGTTCTTC,CASSVRPSSGNNEQFF,-,TRBV5-1,TRBD2,TRBJ2-1
TGTGCCAGCAGCTTACGGGCAGGGGATGAAAAACTGTTTTTT,CASSLRAGDEKLFF,-,TRBV7-8,-,TRBJ1-4
TGTGCCAGCAGCTTCAGGTCTGGGGCCAACGTCCTGACTTTC,CASSFRSGANVLTF,-,TRBV5-6,-,TRBJ2-6
TGTGCCAGCAGCCCAAGGTTAGCAGCCGAGCAGTACTTC,CASSPRLAAEQYF,-,TRBV5-6,-,TRBJ2-7
TGTGCCAGCAGTTTCAGTGCAACTAATGAAAAACTGTTTTTT,CASSFSATNEKLFF,-,TRBV27,-,TRBJ1-4
TGTGCCATCAGTGGCCAGGGAGGTTCGGCTTTCTTT,CAISGQGGSAFF,-,TRBV10-3,-,TRBJ1-1
TGCAGCGTTGCCCGCCCTAGCGCGCCGTACGAGCAGTACTTC,CSVARPSAPYEQYF,-,TRBV29-1,-,TRBJ2-7
TGCAGCGTGGGGCGGGGGGCGGCTTGGACAGATACGCAGTATTTT,CSVGRGAAWTDTQYF,-,TRBV29-1,TRBD2,TRBJ2-3
TGTGCCAGCAGCGTAGCCCTAGCGGGAGGGTACAATGAGCAGTTCTTC,CASSVALAGGYNEQFF,-,TRBV9,TRBD2,TRBJ2-1
TGCGCCAGCAGCCAATCGGGGAGCCACTCCTACAATGAGCAGTTCTTC,CASSQSGSHSYNEQFF,-,TRBV4-1,-,TRBJ2-1
TGTGCCAGCAGTTCACCGGGGGGCAGGAGCAATCAGCCCCAGCATTTT,CASSSPGGRSNQPQHF,few,TRBV28,-,TRBJ1-5
TGTGCCAGCGGGGGGACTCAGCCCCAGCATTTT,CASGGTQPQHF,-,TRBV7-2,-,TRBJ1-5
TGTGCCAGCAGTAGCGGGAGGTCAACCAATGAGCAGTTCTTC,CASSSGRSTNEQFF,-,TRBV5-4,TRBD2,TRBJ2-1
TGTGCCAGCAGTCCGACAGGTCGCGGTACGCAGTATTTT,CASSPTGRGTQYF,-,TRBV28,-,TRBJ2-3
TGTGCCAGCTACAGGTGTCCTTGCACAGATACGCAGTATTTT,CASYRCPCTDTQYF,-,TRBV25-1,-,TRBJ2-3
TGTGCCAGCAGCGCGGGAGGTTACTACGAGCAGTACTTC,CASSAGGYYEQYF,-,TRBV9,TRBD2,TRBJ2-7
TGTGCCAGCAGCCTCAACAGCAATAACCGGGACAGACCCTACGAGCAGTACTTC,CASSLNSNNRDRPYEQYF,-,TRBV11-1,TRBD1,TRBJ2-7
TGCAGCATCGGAGGGTGGGGTGCTTTCTTT,CSIGGWGAFF,-,TRBV29-1,-,TRBJ1-1
TGTGCTAGCGACAGGGGCTCTGGGGCCAACGTCCTGACTTTC,CASDRGSGANVLTF,-,TRBV9,TRBD1,TRBJ2-6
TGTGCCAGCAGCGACACCGGGACAGGCAACGAGCAGTACTTC,CASSDTGTGNEQYF,-,TRBV14,TRBD1,TRBJ2-7
TGTGCCAGCAGTTTGAGACCGGGACTAGTGGGAGTAACAGATACGCAGTATTTT,CASSLRPGLVGVTDTQYF,-,TRBV28,TRBD2,TRBJ2-3
TGTGCCAGCAGCTCGGGACAGGGTGGGCAGTACTTC,CASSSGQGGQYF,-,TRBV7-8,TRBD1,TRBJ2-7
TGTGCCAGCAGCTTTATGGGGGCCCGTGCAGATACGCAGTATTTT,CASSFMGARADTQYF,-,TRBV25-1,-,TRBJ2-3
TGTGCCAGCAGCCAAGGAGGGTCTGGAAACACCATATATTTT,CASSQGGSGNTIYF,-,TRBV14,-,TRBJ1-3
TGTGCCAGCAGCTTTAGCGGGACAGGGGAGGTTGAAGCTTTCTTT,CASSFSGTGEVEAFF,-,TRBV9,TRBD1,TRBJ1-1
TGTGCCAGCAGCACCAGCGAGGGTGGCACCGGGGAGCTGTTTTTT,CASSTSEGGTGELFF,-,TRBV11-2,-,TRBJ2-2
TGTGCCAGCAGCGATACCAGGGGGCCTGGAAACACCATATATTTT,CASSDTRGPGNTIYF,-,TRBV9,TRBD1,TRBJ1-3
TGTGCCAGCTCATCGTTAGCGGGAGCTCGTAACTACGAGCAGTACTTC,CASSSLAGARNYEQYF,-,TRBV18,TRBD2,TRBJ2-7
TGTGCCAGCAGCCAAGAGACAGGGCGGCGCACCGGGGAGCTGTTTTTT,CASSQETGRRTGELFF,-,TRBV14,TRBD1,TRBJ2-2
TGCAGCGCTTATTGGACAGGGGCGAGCTCCTACAATGAGCAGTTCTTC,CSAYWTGASSYNEQFF,once,TRBV29-1,TRBD1,TRBJ2-1
TGTGCCAGCATCCCGGACAGGAACTATGGCTACACCTTC,CASIPDRNYGYTF,-,TRBV28,TRBD1,TRBJ1-2
TGTGCCAGCAGTCTTTGGGGCCCAGATACGCAGTATTTT,CASSLWGPDTQYF,few,TRBV11-2,-,TRBJ2-3
TGTGCCAGCAGTTTTCCGGGACCCGAGCGGGGGCAGCCCCAGCATTTT,CASSFPGPERGQPQHF,-,TRBV6-6,-,TRBJ1-5
TGTGCCAGCAGCCCCCGACTAGCGGGAGTGTACGAGCAGTACTTC,CASSPRLAGVYEQYF,once,TRBV9,TRBD2,TRBJ2-7
TGTGCCAGCTGCGGACAGACCAATGAAAAACTGTTTTTT,CASCGQTNEKLFF,-,TRBV18,-,TRBJ1-4
TGTGCCAGCAGCTTAACAGGGGAACGGCAGCCCCAGCATTTT,CASSLTGERQPQHF,-,TRBV7-9,TRBD1,TRBJ1-5
TGTGCCAGCCTCCAGGCTAGCGGCTACAATGAGCAGTTCTTC,CASLQASGYNEQFF,-,TRBV28,TRBD2,TRBJ2-1
TGCAGCGTTGAAGACCGTGACAGAGGAGGCTACACCTTC,CSVEDRDRGGYTF,once,TRBV29-1,-,TRBJ1-2
TGTGCCAGTAGTGTCCGGGACAGGGGCTGGGAGACCCAGTACTTC,CASSVRDRGWETQYF,-,TRBV19,TRBD1,TRBJ2-5
TGCGCCAGCAGCTTGGAAGGGACAGGGTCCTACGAGCAGTACTTC,CASSLEGTGSYEQYF,-,TRBV5-1,TRBD1,TRBJ2-7
TGCGCCAGCAGCCAAGATAGAGCCTCTGGGGCCAACGTCCTGACTTTC,CASSQDRASGANVLTF,-,TRBV4-3,-,TRBJ2-6
TGTGCCAGCAGCTTAGGGACAGTCAATGAAAAACTGTTTTTT,CASSLGTVNEKLFF,-,TRBV7-9,-,TRBJ1-4
TGCGCCAGCAGCCAGGCGGGAGGGTGGGAGCAGTACTTC,CASSQAGGWEQYF,-,TRBV4-1,TRBD2,TRBJ2-7
TGCGCCAGCAGCCCCGGTGACTCTGGGGCCAACGTCCTGACTTTC,CASSPGDSGANVLTF,-,TRBV5-1,-,TRBJ2-6
TGTGCCAGTACCCTAGGGGGGGCGTCGAACACCGGGGAGCTGTTTTTT,CASTLGGASNTGELFF,-,TRBV19,-,TRBJ2-2
TGTGCCAGCAGTTATTCCAGTGAGAGGCCCCAGGAGCAGTTCTTC,CASSYSSERPQEQFF,-,TRBV6-6,-,TRBJ2-1
TGTGCCACCAGCAGAGAGTCAGCTGGGAGCTACGAGCAGTACTTC,CATSRESAGSYEQYF,-,TRBV15,-,TRBJ2-7
TGTGCCAGCTCTAGCAGGGGTACTGAAGCTTTCTTT,CASSSRGTEAFF,-,TRBV5-4,-,TRBJ1-1
TGCGCCAGCAGCTCCGGGGGTGGGGAGACCCAGTACTTC,CASSSGGGETQYF,-,TRBV5-1,-,TRBJ2-5
TGTGCCAGCAGCTTAGGGCCAGGGGTCTCCTACGAGCAGTACTTC,CASSLGPGVSYEQYF,-,TRBV7-3,-,TRBJ2-7
TGCGCCAGCAGCTTAGGGACAAACCAAGAGACCCAGTACTTC,CASSLGTNQETQYF,-,TRBV5-1,-,TRBJ2-5
TGTGCCAGCAGCTTGGAATACGGGGGGCTGAACACCGGGGAGCTGTTTTTT,CASSLEYGGLNTGELFF,-,TRBV7-2,-,TRBJ2-2